The 24 T cell receptor beta chains below were found in one sample sequenced in a study of cytotoxic CD8 clonotypes in ibrutinib-treated CLL. Profiled with immunoSEQ multiplex PCR; TCRdb holds only in-frame clones, not every one. Here the sample spans about 180,000 clones, roughly four fifths being singletons. Sequenced material: PBMCs, taken after 24 months of ibrutinib treatment. The source of these receptors is a human donor with chronic lymphocytic leukemia.

The rearrangement uses TRBV18 and TRBJ2-7; D not resolved. This CDR3 region has 14 residues. Germline V CDR1 and CDR2: KGHSH, LQKENI. V dropped 4 bases and J dropped 3 bases, with 13 bases sitting between them. The DNA of the CDR3 is TGTGCCAGCTCACGAAGGCCAGGATTCTACGAGCAGTACTTC. Translating it yields CASSRRPGFYEQYF.

This chain links TRBV5-1 with TRBJ1-1; tentative D call: TRBD1 (6 bases). The CDR3 runs to 15 residues. Trimming stripped 5 bases from V and 8 bases from J, with 22 bases between. Germline V gene lookup returns CDR1 SGHRS and CDR2 YFSETQ. The CDR3 nucleotides are TGCGCCAGCAGACCCTTGCCGGGGCAGGGGTTGGAAGCTTTCTTT. This translates into CASRPLPGQGLEAFF.

This clone was observed a few times. This chain links TRBV27 with TRBJ1-1, with a possible D match to TRBD1 (6 bases). The V and J ends lost 2 bases and 4 bases respectively, with 14 bases between them. Germline V gene data show CDR1 as MNHEY and CDR2 as SMNVEV (reference sequence). The CDR3 is 15 residues long. The CDR3 reads CASSLRSGAGTEAFF. The CDR3 DNA reads TGTGCCAGCAGTTTACGGTCAGGGGCAGGCACTGAAGCTTTCTTT.

The V gene is TRBV18, the J gene TRBJ2-1; D is uncertain. Germline CDR1 KGHSH, CDR2 LQKENI. CDR3 length equals 18 residues. The V gene lost 6 bases and the J gene lost 7 bases, with 28 bases spanning the gap. The CDR3 protein is CASSPREGQPFTYNEQFF. CDR3 in DNA: TGTGCCAGCTCGCCTAGAGAAGGTCAGCCTTTTACATATAATGAGCAGTTCTTC. The full variable domain, in which reference TRBV18 and TRBJ2-1 provide the parts outside the CDR3, is NAGVMQNPRHLVRRRGQEARLRCSPMKGHSHVYWYRQLPEEGLKFMVYLQKENIIDESGMPKERFSAEFPKEGPSILRIQQVVRGDSAAYFCASSPREGQPFTYNEQFFGPGTRLTVL.

The chain has TRBV19 and TRBJ1-6, with TRBD1 identical over 8 bases. Per the germline V gene, CDR1 is LNHDA and CDR2 is SQIVND (reference sequence). The CDR3 covers 15 residues. The trim removed 6 bases at V and 2 bases at J, leaving 3 bases unmatched. The CDR3 DNA follows: TGTGCCAGTAGGTCGGACAGGGCCTATAATTCACCCCTCCACTTT. As protein: CASRSDRAYNSPLHF.

The rearrangement uses TRBV20-1 and TRBJ2-7; D is unresolved. V was pared by 6 bases and J by 3 bases, with 9 bases between. CDR3 length equals 11 residues. The germline gives CDR1 DFQATT, CDR2 SNEGSKA (reference sequence). The CDR3 loop reads CSAKDHYEQYF. DNA of the CDR3: TGCAGTGCCAAGGACCACTACGAGCAGTACTTC.

This clone has just a few counts. J is TRBJ1-5 and V is TRBV2; 7 bases fit TRBD1. V lost 6 bases, J lost 2 bases, and 7 bases stayed unmatched. This CDR3 spans 15 amino acids. Germline V gives CDR1 SNHLY, CDR2 FYNNEI. Written as DNA, the CDR3 is TGTGCCAGCAGCCGACAGGGAGGGGGCAATCAGCCCCAGCATTTT. Translating gives CASSRQGGGNQPQHF.

The genes are TRBV7-2 and TRBJ1-5; D is ambiguous. Per germline, CDR1 SGHTA and CDR2 FQGNSA. The V end was cut by 4 bases, the J end by 0 bases, with 10 bases between. The CDR3 spans 15 residues. CDR3 in DNA: TGTGCCAGCAGCTACGGCCACAGTAGCAATCAGCCCCAGCATTTT. Translation: CASSYGHSSNQPQHF.

This clone was recorded only once. The rearrangement uses TRBV7-2 and TRBJ2-3; D ambiguous. V was trimmed by 6 bases and J by 0 bases, leaving 10 bases between them. The germline CDR1 and CDR2 sequences are SGHTA and FQGNSA. The CDR3 covers 14 residues. The CDR3 protein is CASRVMESTDTQYF. As DNA, the CDR3 is TGTGCCAGCAGGGTAATGGAAAGCACAGATACGCAGTATTTT.

This rearrangement joins TRBV6-4 to TRBJ1-1; no clear D. V lost 0 bases, J lost 5 bases, and 7 bases lay in between. This CDR3 spans 13 amino acids. Germline values: CDR1 MRHNA, CDR2 SNTAGT. The CDR3 bases are TGTGCCAGCAGTGACTCCGAGTGGACTGAAGCTTTCTTT. Translation: CASSDSEWTEAFF.

V is TRBV19 and J is TRBJ2-2, with D possibly called TRBD1 or TRBD2 (5 bases each). CDR3 length: 14 residues. Deletions cut 0 bases from V and 6 bases from J, with 8 bases between. In germline, CDR1 is LNHDA, CDR2 SQIVND (reference sequence). CDR3 in amino acids: CASSIDRGPGELFF. The CDR3 bases are TGTGCCAGTAGTATAGACCGGGGCCCCGGGGAGCTGTTTTTT.

The V and J genes are TRBV29-1 and TRBJ1-4; TRBD1 aligns across 8 bases. J was trimmed by 3 bases and V by 4 bases; bases with no gene match: 4. CDR1 is SQVTM, CDR2 ANQGSEA, per germline. CDR3 length: 14 residues. CDR3 sequence reads: CSVATGGANEKLFF. DNA of the CDR3: TGCAGCGTTGCCACAGGGGGGGCTAATGAAAAACTGTTTTTT.

V and J are TRBV15 and TRBJ2-7; D is ambiguous. The CDR3 is made up of 13 amino acids. Trimming pared 0 bases from V and 6 bases from J, leaving 9 bases between. The germline V gene has CDR1 LNHNV and CDR2 YYDKDF (reference sequence). CDR3 sequence reads: CATSREKPSEQYF. DNA of the CDR3: TGTGCCACCAGCAGAGAAAAGCCCTCCGAGCAGTACTTC.

This chain uses TRBV11-3 with TRBJ2-2, with TRBD2 matching 13 bases. The CDR3 spans 16 residues. The J segment lost 7 bases and the V segment lost 7 bases, leaving 9 bases of the junction unmatched. Germline-derived CDR1 and CDR2 are SGHNT and YENEEA. The CDR3 DNA reads TGTGCCAGCACCCACCGGACTAGCGGGAGAGGCGGGGAGCTGTTTTTT. Translated, it gives CASTHRTSGRGGELFF.

This clone appeared once. The V and J genes are TRBV6-1 and TRBJ2-3, with TRBD2 matching over 8 bases. V shed 7 bases, J shed 4 bases, and the junction held 7 bases outside the gene matches. The CDR3 loop spans 14 amino acids. CDR1 and CDR2 (germline): MNHNS, SASEGT. The CDR3 reads CASKTGGPPDTQYF. The CDR3 DNA reads TGTGCCAGCAAAACGGGAGGGCCCCCAGATACGCAGTATTTT.

The chain is built from TRBV6-1 and TRBJ2-7; D is ambiguous. Germline CDR1 and CDR2: MNHNS and SASEGT. CDR3 length: 14 amino acids. V lost 6 bases and J 0 bases, leaving 12 bases between the germline ends. CDR3 coding DNA: TGTGCCAGCAGGGCGGCGGCATCCTCCTACGAGCAGTACTTC. Protein sequence: CASRAAASSYEQYF.

The chain carries TRBV11-2 and TRBJ2-5, with 14 nucleotides matching TRBD2. Germline CDR1 and CDR2: SGHAT and FQNNGV. The trim removed 6 bases at V and 0 bases at J, leaving 0 bases unmatched. This CDR3 has 15 amino acids. CDR3 nucleotides: TGTGCCAGCAGGACTAGCGGGAGGGACCAAGAGACCCAGTACTTC. This encodes CASRTSGRDQETQYF.

This clone has a count of ten or more. This specimen includes other DNA sequences encoding the same CDR3. CDR3 protein: CASSIQNTEAFF. Written as DNA, the CDR3 is TGTGCCAGTAGTATTCAGAACACTGAAGCTTTCTTT. This chain joins TRBV19 and TRBJ1-1, with unresolved D. CDR3 length equals 12 residues. Trimming took 3 bases from V and 1 from J, leaving 3 bases between them. CDR1 LNHDA and CDR2 SQIVND come from the germline V gene (reference sequence).

The CDR3 protein is CSAREGNNSPLHF. The CDR3 DNA follows: TGCAGCGCCCGCGAGGGCAATAATTCACCCCTCCACTTT. This chain joins TRBV29-1 and TRBJ1-6; no clear D. Germline CDR1 reads SQVTM; CDR2 reads ANQGSEA. V gave up 7 bases and J gave up 5 bases, with 12 bases separating them. There are 13 residues in the CDR3.

The V and J genes are TRBV30 and TRBJ2-7, with D possibly being TRBD1 (6 bases). V dropped 3 bases and J dropped 3 bases, with 12 bases sitting between them. CDR3 size: 13 residues. The germline V gene has CDR1 GTSNPN and CDR2 SVGIG (reference sequence). In nucleotides, the CDR3 is TGTGCCTGGAGCGGACAGAGCCTCTACGAGCAGTACTTC. Protein sequence: CAWSGQSLYEQYF.

The rearrangement uses TRBV7-3 and TRBJ2-3; 10 bases are a match to TRBD2. The trim removed 5 bases at V and 4 bases at J, leaving 9 bases unmatched. The CDR3 loop spans 16 amino acids. The germline CDR1 and CDR2 sequences are SGHTA and FQGTGA. The CDR3: CASSLSSGTSADTQYF. The CDR3 nucleotides are TGTGCCAGCAGCCTCAGCTCCGGGACTAGCGCAGATACGCAGTATTTT.

This clone was recorded a few times. The chain uses TRBV6-1 and TRBJ1-4, with D perhaps TRBD1 (5 bases). Per germline, CDR1 MNHNS and CDR2 SASEGT. V was clipped by 3 bases and J by 5 bases, with 10 bases between them. The CDR3 totals 14 residues. This chain's CDR3 is CASSDGWGNEKLFF. DNA of the CDR3: TGTGCCAGCAGTGATGGTTGGGGGAATGAAAAACTGTTTTTT.

The rearrangement uses TRBV28 and TRBJ1-2; D not certain. This CDR3 spans 11 amino acids. V was pared by 5 bases and J by 4 bases, with 5 bases between. CDR1 and CDR2 (germline): MDHEN, SYDVKM. The chain's CDR3 is CASSAPYGYTF. CDR3 nucleotide sequence: TGTGCCAGCAGTGCCCCCTATGGCTACACCTTC.

The chain recombines TRBV7-9 with TRBJ2-1; no definite D call. This CDR3 region has 14 residues. Trimming pared 1 base from V and 0 bases from J, leaving 4 bases between. Germline CDR1 SEHNR, CDR2 FQNEAQ (reference sequence). This CDR3 reads CASSLGSSYNEQFF. CDR3 nucleotide sequence: TGTGCCAGCAGCTTAGGGAGCTCCTACAATGAGCAGTTCTTC.